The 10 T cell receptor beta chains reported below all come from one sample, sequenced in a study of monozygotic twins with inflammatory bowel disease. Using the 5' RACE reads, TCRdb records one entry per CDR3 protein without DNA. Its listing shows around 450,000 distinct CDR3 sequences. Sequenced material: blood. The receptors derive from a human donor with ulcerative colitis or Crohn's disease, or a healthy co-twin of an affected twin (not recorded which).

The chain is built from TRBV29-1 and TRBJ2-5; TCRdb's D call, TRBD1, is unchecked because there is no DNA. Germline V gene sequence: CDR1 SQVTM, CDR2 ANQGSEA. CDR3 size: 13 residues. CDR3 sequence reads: CSVEGGTGRDQYF. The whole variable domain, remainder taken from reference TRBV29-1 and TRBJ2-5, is SAVISQKPSRDICQRGTSLTIQCQVDSQVTMMFWYRQQPGQSLTLIATANQGSEATYESGFVIDKFPISRPNLTFSTLTVSNMSPEDSSIYLCSVEGGTGRDQYFGPGTRLLVL.

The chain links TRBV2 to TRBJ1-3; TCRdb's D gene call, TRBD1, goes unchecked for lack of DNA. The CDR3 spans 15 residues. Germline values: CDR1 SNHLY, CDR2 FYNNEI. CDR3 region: CASRGTGDSGNTIYF.

CDR3 sequence: CASTYGTPGSGNTIYF. The rearrangement joins TRBV19 to TRBJ1-3; TCRdb calls TRBD1, which cannot be checked without DNA. The germline CDR1 and CDR2 sequences are LNHDA and SQIVND (reference sequence). This CDR3 comprises 16 residues. The full variable domain, its missing parts supplied by reference TRBV19 and TRBJ1-3, is DGGITQSPKYLFRKEGQNVTLSCEQNLNHDAMYWYRQDPGQGLRLIYYSQIVNDFQKGDIAEGYSVSREKKESFPLTVTSAQKNPTAFYLCASTYGTPGSGNTIYFGEGSWLTVV.

The CDR3 spells CASSQAWDSGANVLTF. V and J are TRBV4-1 and TRBJ2-6. The CDR3 contains 16 residues. Germline V gene data show CDR1 as MGHRA and CDR2 as YSYEKL.

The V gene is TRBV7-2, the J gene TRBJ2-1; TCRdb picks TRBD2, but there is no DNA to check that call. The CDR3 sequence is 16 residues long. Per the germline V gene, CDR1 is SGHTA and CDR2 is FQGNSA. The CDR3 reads CASSLGRTSGLGEQFF.

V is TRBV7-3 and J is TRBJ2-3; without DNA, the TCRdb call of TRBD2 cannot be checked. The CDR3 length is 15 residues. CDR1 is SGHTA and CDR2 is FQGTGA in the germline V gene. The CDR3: CASSPSGTFADTQYF.

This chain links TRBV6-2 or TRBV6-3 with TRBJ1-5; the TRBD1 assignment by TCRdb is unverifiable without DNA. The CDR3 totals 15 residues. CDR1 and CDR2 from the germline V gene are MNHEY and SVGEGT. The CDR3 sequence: CASSYFGQGWQPQHF.

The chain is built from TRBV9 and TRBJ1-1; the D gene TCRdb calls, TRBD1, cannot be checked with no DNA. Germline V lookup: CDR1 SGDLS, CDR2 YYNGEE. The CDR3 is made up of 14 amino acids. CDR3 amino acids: CASSRDSLNTEAFF.

CDR3 loop: CASGFEGSYNEQFF. This chain connects TRBV11-2 to TRBJ2-1; the TCRdb D gene call, TRBD1, has no DNA to confirm it. The CDR3 loop spans 14 amino acids. CDR1 SGHAT and CDR2 FQNNGV come from the germline V gene.

The CDR3 protein is CSASRLNQETQYF. V usage is TRBV20-1 and J usage is TRBJ2-5. In germline, CDR1 is DFQATT, CDR2 SNEGSKA (reference sequence). The CDR3 runs to 13 residues.